The 29 T cell receptor beta chains presented below share a single source sample, sequenced in a study of blood T cell repertoires in COVID-19. Method: immunoSEQ multiplex PCR; TCRdb's copy keeps in-frame clones and lacks some. The sample has approximately 160,000 clones, less than 90% seen once. Sequencing was performed on PBMCs or T cells enriched from blood (not recorded which). Receptor source: a woman aged 50 to 65 who had recovered from COVID-19.

The chain links TRBV7-2 to TRBJ1-5; TRBD1 might be the D (5 bases). V lost 5 bases and J lost 7, with 9 bases in between. The germline gives CDR1 SGHTA, CDR2 FQGNSA. The CDR3 is made up of 12 amino acids. In DNA form, the CDR3 reads TGTGCCAGCAGCCCCCGGGGGCAGCCCCAGCATTTT. Translation gives CASSPRGQPQHF.

This rearrangement joins TRBV10-1 to TRBJ1-2; TRBD1 might be the D (5 bases). The germline CDR1 and CDR2 sequences are WNHNN and SYGVQD (reference sequence). Deletions cut 3 bases from V and 6 bases from J, with 17 bases between. The length of the CDR3 is 15 residues. The CDR3 sequence is CASSDTGGGFDGYTF. The CDR3 DNA reads TGCGCCAGCAGTGATACCGGGGGAGGGTTCGATGGCTACACCTTC.

V and J are TRBV7-9 and TRBJ1-2; no clear D. CDR3 length: 14 residues. V lost 2 bases and J lost 3, with 10 bases in between. Germline V gene sequence: CDR1 SEHNR, CDR2 FQNEAQ (reference sequence). CDR3 nucleotides: TGTGCCAGCAGCTTATCTGAGTCGGACTATGGCTACACCTTC. It translates to CASSLSESDYGYTF. Drawing the rest from reference TRBV7-9 and TRBJ1-2, the complete variable domain is DTGVSQNPRHKITKRGQNVTFRCDPISEHNRLYWYRQTLGQGPEFLTYFQNEAQLEKSRLLSDRFSAERPKGSFSTLEIQRTEQGDSAMYLCASSLSESDYGYTFGSGTRLTVV.

The chain links TRBV19 to TRBJ1-1, with 7 bases identical to TRBD1. V shed 4 bases and J 4 bases; nucleotides not matched to a gene: 9. This CDR3 region has 15 residues. The germline V gene encodes CDR1 LNHDA and CDR2 SQIVND (reference sequence). CDR3 loop: CASSRTEGAVTEAFF. The CDR3 DNA sequence: TGTGCCAGTAGTAGGACAGAGGGGGCAGTCACTGAAGCTTTCTTT.

This chain uses TRBV5-4 with TRBJ1-1, with D perhaps matching TRBD1 (6 bases). Germline V gives CDR1 SGHNT, CDR2 YYREEE (reference sequence). The CDR3 consists of 16 residues. V shed 0 bases and J shed 5 bases, with 17 bases lying between them. CDR3 region: CASSLALLRGKTEAFF. CDR3 in DNA: TGTGCCAGCAGCTTGGCCCTCCTAAGGGGGAAGACTGAAGCTTTCTTT.

The genes are TRBV7-2 and TRBJ2-6; perhaps TRBD1 as D (6 bases). Trimming removed 5 bases at V and 4 bases at J, with 15 bases between. This CDR3 is 16 amino acids long. Germline CDR1 reads SGHTA; CDR2 reads FQGNSA. CDR3 region: CASSPYHREGANVLTF. The DNA of the CDR3 is TGTGCCAGCAGCCCATACCACAGGGAAGGGGCCAACGTCCTGACTTTC.

The chain combines TRBV28 with TRBJ2-7, with D perhaps matching TRBD1 (9 bases). With 10 bases removed from V and 3 bases from J, the gap between germline ends came to 19 bases. This CDR3 is 14 amino acids long. CDR1 and CDR2 (germline): MDHEN, SYDVKM. CDR3 nucleotides: TGTGCCACCGGGGGGGGGACAGGGCACTACGAGCAGTACGTC. Encoded protein: CATGGGTGHYEQYV.

This chain joins TRBV5-1 and TRBJ1-1; D is possibly TRBD1 (6 bases). The CDR3 loop spans 14 amino acids. CDR1 is SGHRS and CDR2 is YFSETQ in the germline V gene. The V end lost 0 bases, the J end lost 1 base, and 7 bases lay between the germline ends. This chain's CDR3 is CASSLEGGNTEAFF. The CDR3 DNA reads as TGCGCCAGCAGCTTGGAAGGGGGGAACACTGAAGCTTTCTTT.

The V and J genes are TRBV2 and TRBJ2-5; possibly TRBD1 for D (5 bases). V was clipped by 7 bases and J by 1 base, with 13 bases between them. The CDR3 is made up of 14 amino acids. Germline V CDR1 and CDR2: SNHLY, FYNNEI. The CDR3 sequence is CASILGVPQETQYF. CDR3 DNA sequence: TGTGCCAGCATTTTAGGGGTTCCCCAAGAGACCCAGTACTTC.

This clone was seen only once. This chain links TRBV27 with TRBJ1-2; 8 bases align to TRBD1. From germline, CDR1 is MNHEY and CDR2 SMNVEV (reference sequence). The CDR3 has 17 residues. After removal of 5 bases from V and 1 base from J, the junction contained 12 bases not matched to a gene. The CDR3 bases are TGTGCCAGCAGTCCCAACCCAGACAGGGGCGGTAACTATGGCTACACCTTC. Protein sequence: CASSPNPDRGGNYGYTF.

This chain uses TRBV10-3 with TRBJ1-2; D may be TRBD1 (5 bases). The germline V gene has CDR1 ENHRY and CDR2 SYGVKD. V lost 8 bases and J lost 6, with 25 bases in between. CDR3 length: 16 residues. CDR3 amino acids: CAIHGGPSLRGDGYTF. The CDR3 DNA is TGTGCCATCCACGGGGGACCATCCCTGCGCGGTGATGGCTACACCTTC.

The chain links TRBV7-2 to TRBJ1-3, with D perhaps matching TRBD1 (6 bases). CDR3 size: 13 residues. Trimming shortened V by 6 bases and J by 5 bases, and 11 bases separated the two germline ends. CDR1 and CDR2 (germline): SGHTA, FQGNSA. CDR3 protein: CASSTQGRNTIYF. CDR3 DNA sequence: TGTGCCAGCAGTACACAGGGTAGAAACACCATATATTTT. Together with reference TRBV7-2 and TRBJ1-3, the CDR3 gives the full variable domain: GAGVSQSPSNKVTEKGKDVELRCDPISGHTALYWYRQSLGQGLEFLIYFQGNSAPDKSGLPSDRFSAERTGGSVSTLTIQRTQQEDSAVYLCASSTQGRNTIYFGEGSWLTVV.

The CDR3 DNA follows: TGCGCCAGCAGCCAAGGAGTGGGAACAGGGAAAAACATTCAGTACTTC. It translates to CASSQGVGTGKNIQYF. The chain combines TRBV4-1 with TRBJ2-4, with D maybe TRBD1 (6 bases). Trimming removed 1 base at V and 4 bases at J, with 14 bases between. CDR1 and CDR2 (germline): MGHRA, YSYEKL. This CDR3 has 16 residues.

The chain recombines TRBV30 with TRBJ1-2, with no clear D. Germline CDR1 GTSNPN, CDR2 SVGIG (reference sequence). Trimming took 0 bases from V and 8 from J, leaving 10 bases between them. There are 12 residues in the CDR3. CDR3 residues: CAWSVAGGGYTF. CDR3 coding DNA: TGTGCCTGGAGTGTAGCAGGCGGGGGCTACACCTTC.

V gene TRBV5-4 combines with J gene TRBJ2-3; 7 bases are a match to TRBD2. Looked up from germline, CDR1 is SGHNT and CDR2 is YYREEE (reference sequence). Losses at the gene ends were 1 base for V and 0 bases for J; bases not matched to a gene: 5. The length of the CDR3 is 16 residues. The DNA of the CDR3 is TGTGCCAGCAGCTTGATGCTAGCGGAAAGCACAGATACGCAGTATTTT. Translation gives CASSLMLAESTDTQYF.

J is TRBJ1-5 and V is TRBV21-1. TRBV21-1 is labeled a pseudogene. The CDR3 consists of 16 residues. The CDR3 region is CASSKVLGSFNQPQHF. CDR3 bases: TGTGCCAGCAGCAAAGTCCTCGGGTCTTTTAATCAGCCCCAGCATTTT.

On this clone: Other DNA sequences within the sample encode an identical CDR3. The chain uses TRBV5-1 and TRBJ1-2; no clear D. The CDR3 contains 11 residues. Germline V gives CDR1 SGHRS, CDR2 YFSETQ. V lost 0 bases and J lost 8, with 5 bases in between. The CDR3 spells CASSLDGGYTF. Here the CDR3 DNA reads TGCGCCAGCAGCTTGGACGGGGGCTACACCTTC.

The chain combines TRBV7-2 with TRBJ2-1; TRBD2 agrees at 12 bases. The V segment lost 7 bases and the J segment 6 bases; nucleotides outside the gene matches: 7. The V gene's germline CDR1 is SGHTA and CDR2 FQGNSA. The CDR3 sequence is 15 residues long. This chain's CDR3 is CASTSSGGAANEQFF. Written as DNA, the CDR3 is TGTGCCAGCACCTCTAGCGGGGGGGCGGCCAATGAGCAGTTCTTC.

This chain uses TRBV6-5 with TRBJ2-5; D might be TRBD1 (6 bases). CDR1 is MNHEY, CDR2 SVGAGI, per germline. V was clipped by 8 bases and J by 4 bases, with 20 bases between them. The CDR3 runs to 15 residues. CDR3 region: CASVEFQGRGETQYF. DNA for the CDR3: TGTGCCAGCGTCGAGTTCCAGGGGCGAGGAGAGACCCAGTACTTC.

The CDR3, as DNA: TGTGCCAGCAGCTTGAGATCTGGGGCGAATTCACCCCTCCACTTT. Protein product: CASSLRSGANSPLHF. The chain carries TRBV5-6 and TRBJ1-6, with D perhaps matching TRBD1 (5 bases). Per the germline V gene, CDR1 is SGHDT and CDR2 is YYEEEE. CDR3 length equals 15 residues. The V and J ends lost 1 base and 7 bases respectively, with 12 bases between them.

The chain couples TRBV5-1 to TRBJ1-6, with unresolved D. Germline CDR1 is SGHRS and CDR2 is YFSETQ. The CDR3 sequence is 12 residues long. Trimming stripped 1 base from V and 8 bases from J, with 4 bases between. The CDR3 DNA follows: TGCGCCAGCAGCTTGCGGGATTCACCCCTCCACTTT. It yields the protein CASSLRDSPLHF.

This sequence joins TRBV11-2 and TRBJ2-1; 9 positions agree with TRBD2. The V gene end was trimmed by 4 bases and the J gene end by 7 bases; junction bases not matched to a gene: 8. CDR3 length: 15 amino acids. Germline CDR1 SGHAT, CDR2 FQNNGV. The CDR3 protein is CASSYFSGSVNEQFF. CDR3 DNA: TGTGCCAGCAGCTATTTTAGCGGGAGTGTGAATGAGCAGTTCTTC. Complete variable domain (other parts from reference TRBV11-2 and TRBJ2-1): EAGVAQSPRYKIIEKRQSVAFWCNPISGHATLYWYQQILGQGPKLLIQFQNNGVVDDSQLPKDRFSAERLKGVDSTLKIQPAKLEDSAVYLCASSYFSGSVNEQFFGPGTRLTVL.

J is TRBJ1-2 and V is TRBV19, with a possible D match to TRBD1 (5 bases). Trimming shortened V by 7 bases and J by 6 bases, and 27 bases separated the two germline ends. Per the germline V gene, CDR1 is LNHDA and CDR2 is SQIVND (reference sequence). This CDR3 contains 17 residues. The CDR3 protein is CASIGVLGSPLRDGYTF. DNA of the CDR3: TGTGCCAGTATAGGGGTCTTGGGAAGTCCTCTAAGAGATGGCTACACCTTC.

V gene TRBV10-3 combines with J gene TRBJ2-7, with a weak D call TRBD2 (6 bases). CDR3 length: 13 amino acids. Trimming left V 4 bases short and J 3 bases short, with 10 bases between. Germline V gene data show CDR1 as ENHRY and CDR2 as SYGVKD. This CDR3 is CAISAGVHYEQYV. The CDR3 region has the DNA TGTGCCATCAGTGCGGGGGTCCACTACGAGCAGTACGTC.

Of note for this clone: The same CDR3 is also encoded by other DNA sequences in this sample. The J gene is TRBJ1-2, the V gene TRBV3-1 (or the pseudogene TRBV3-2); D may be TRBD1 (6 bases). The germline gives CDR1 LGHDT, CDR2 YNNKEL (reference sequence). Deletions cut 2 bases from V and 6 bases from J, with 7 bases between. This CDR3 region has 12 residues. This chain's CDR3 is CASSQQGNGYTF. The CDR3, as DNA: TGTGCCAGCAGCCAACAGGGGAATGGCTACACCTTC.

The J gene is TRBJ2-3, the V gene TRBV5-6; possible D gene TRBD2, 6 bases. Germline V lookup: CDR1 SGHDT, CDR2 YYEEEE. CDR3 length equals 15 residues. V was pared by 3 bases and J by 4 bases, with 15 bases between. The chain's CDR3 is CASSSGTGEADTQYF. For the CDR3, the DNA is TGTGCCAGCAGCTCCGGGACGGGGGAAGCAGATACGCAGTATTTT. Together with reference TRBV5-6 and TRBJ2-3, the CDR3 gives the full variable domain: DAGVTQSPTHLIKTRGQQVTLRCSPKSGHDTVSWYQQALGQGPQFIFQYYEEEERQRGNFPDRFSGHQFPNYSSELNVNALLLGDSALYLCASSSGTGEADTQYFGPGTRLTVL.

The chain carries TRBV18 and TRBJ1-5; D gene unclear. The CDR3 sequence is 13 residues long. Trimming left V 4 bases short and J 3 bases short, with 7 bases between. Germline CDR1 KGHSH, CDR2 LQKENI. The CDR3 loop reads CASSQQFNQPQHF. CDR3 sequence (DNA): TGTGCCAGCTCACAACAGTTCAATCAGCCCCAGCATTTT. Full variable domain (outside the CDR3, taken from reference TRBV18 and TRBJ1-5): NAGVMQNPRHLVRRRGQEARLRCSPMKGHSHVYWYRQLPEEGLKFMVYLQKENIIDESGMPKERFSAEFPKEGPSILRIQQVVRGDSAAYFCASSQQFNQPQHFGDGTRLSIL.

This sequence joins TRBV6-5 and TRBJ1-1; tentative D call: TRBD1 (6 bases). From germline, CDR1 is MNHEY and CDR2 SVGAGI. The CDR3 is made up of 13 amino acids. V lost 4 bases and J 2 bases, leaving 8 bases between the germline ends. The CDR3 region has the DNA TGTGCCAGCAGTTGGACAGCCAACACTGAAGCTTTCTTT. Translation gives CASSWTANTEAFF.

The CDR3 region is CASSQPGDNTEAFF. DNA of the CDR3: TGCGCCAGCAGTCAGCCGGGGGATAACACTGAAGCTTTCTTT. This rearrangement joins TRBV4-1 to TRBJ1-1, with a possible D match to TRBD1 (5 bases). V lost 6 bases and J lost 2, with 13 bases in between. CDR1 is MGHRA, CDR2 YSYEKL, per germline. The CDR3 extends over 14 amino acids.